This TCR beta chain was obtained from a study of blood T cells in healthy people across ages. General study points: Calculation of diversity from one million T cells yielded estimates considered to be underestimates.

A second roughly 6 to 12 cycle PCR used barcoded and J-beta primers. Each CDR3 protein is one row after TCRdb ran MiXCR on the 5' RACE reads. The sample holds about 750,000 distinct CDR3 sequences, about 53% seen once. The CDR3 sequence is 13 residues long. Between the trimmed V and J ends, which lost 3 bases and 6 bases, there was a span of 9 bases. Points on this clonotype: Its antigen is not identified.

The study drew donors from healthy Caucasian individuals in Russia aged roughly 6 to 90. A minimum of 7 million PBMCs was isolated per sample. The rearrangement joins TRBV12-3 or TRBV12-4 to TRBJ1-5; no clear D. The TCR sequence derives from a man at least 80 years old in good health. Sequences were obtained from blood. CDR3 sequence reads: CASSFNVAQPQHF. In DNA form, the CDR3 reads TGTGCCAGCAGTTTCAATGTAGCTCAGCCCCAGCATTTT.